The clone carrying this TCR beta chain was observed at least ten times. The antigen is not known. The data were obtained in a study of breast tumors, draining lymph nodes, adjacent tissues. General study results and limits: Tumor TCR diversity was below lymph nodes but above nontumor tissue. Findings are consistent with lymph node origin and intratumoral expansion of most tumor T cells.

In germline, CDR1 is MNHEY, CDR2 SVGEGT. V was pared by 10 bases and J by 0 bases, with 6 bases of the junction left unmatched. CDR3 size: 14 residues. MiXCR, run by TCRdb on the multiplex PCR reads, gives a single entry per CDR3 protein. Of some 130,000 distinct CDR3 sequences in the sample, more than 20% are singletons; the top ten hold around 2.7%. Axillary draining lymph nodes of breast cancer patients supplied the node samples. This clonotype was obtained from a female donor with breast cancer. Some clones in this sample may be carry-over from other donors' samples. V gene TRBV6-2 or TRBV6-3 combines with J gene TRBJ2-1, with 7 bases that match TRBD2. Sequenced material: axillary lymph node tissue. CDR3 amino acids: CATERDFSYNEQFF. CDR3 sequence (DNA): TGTGCCACCGAGCGGGACTTCTCCTACAATGAGCAGTTCTTC.